One sample yielded the 15 T cell receptor beta chains listed below, sequenced in a study of T cells in tuberculosis. Assay used: immunoSEQ multiplex PCR; TCRdb lists only in-frame clones, some missing. The profile shows fewer than 40,000 clones, 95% to 97% of them singletons. Sequencing was carried out using PBMCs. Receptor source: a donor aged 5-35 years with latent tuberculosis or without tuberculosis infection.

V gene TRBV29-1 combines with J gene TRBJ1-4, with TRBD1 matching 9 bases. The CDR3 totals 14 residues. The germline gives CDR1 SQVTM, CDR2 ANQGSEA. V gave up 7 bases and J gave up 1 base; unmatched junction bases: 4. CDR3 protein: CSGGQGGTNEKLFF. DNA of the CDR3: TGCAGCGGGGGACAGGGTGGAACTAATGAAAAACTGTTTTTT.

V gene TRBV6-5 combines with J gene TRBJ2-5; TRBD2 is a possible D gene (5 bases). This CDR3 contains 15 residues. The V gene lost 1 base and the J gene lost 4 bases, with 13 bases spanning the gap. CDR1 and CDR2 from the germline V gene are MNHEY and SVGAGI. This CDR3 is CASSYFGSRGETQYF. CDR3 DNA sequence: TGTGCCAGCAGTTACTTCGGGTCCCGGGGAGAGACCCAGTACTTC.

The chain combines TRBV14 with TRBJ1-1, with D possibly being TRBD1 (5 bases). The CDR3 extends over 13 amino acids. The V end was cut by 2 bases, the J end by 6 bases, with 10 bases between. Germline CDR1 is SGHDN and CDR2 is FVKESK. CDR3 nucleotide sequence: TGTGCCAGCAGCCAAACCAGGGAATCTGAAGCTTTCTTT. This codes for CASSQTRESEAFF.

The V and J genes are TRBV7-9 and TRBJ2-7; perhaps TRBD2 as D (6 bases). The CDR3 contains 16 residues. V was trimmed by 4 bases and J by 0 bases, leaving 16 bases between them. Looked up from germline, CDR1 is SEHNR and CDR2 is FQNEAQ (reference sequence). The CDR3 nucleotides are TGTGCCAGCAGCTGGGCCAGCGGGTCTCCCTCCTACGAGCAGTACTTC. Translated: CASSWASGSPSYEQYF. The full variable domain, its missing parts supplied by reference TRBV7-9 and TRBJ2-7, is DTGVSQNPRHKITKRGQNVTFRCDPISEHNRLYWYRQTLGQGPEFLTYFQNEAQLEKSRLLSDRFSAERPKGSFSTLEIQRTEQGDSAMYLCASSWASGSPSYEQYFGPGTRLTVT.

The chain has TRBV19 and TRBJ1-2; 7 nucleotides match TRBD1. Germline loops: CDR1 LNHDA, CDR2 SQIVND (reference sequence). Losses at the gene ends were 7 bases for V and 2 bases for J; bases not matched to a gene: 4. The CDR3 is 13 amino acids. The CDR3 loop is CASMPTGNYGYTF. CDR3 coding DNA: TGTGCCAGTATGCCGACAGGGAACTATGGCTACACCTTC.

The gene calls are TRBV4-1 and TRBJ1-4, with 9 positions matching TRBD1. The CDR3 is 19 residues long. The trim removed 2 bases at V and 1 base at J, leaving 11 bases unmatched. Germline CDR1 and CDR2: MGHRA and YSYEKL. CDR3 loop: CASSQFLTGGIITNEKLFF. The CDR3, as DNA: TGCGCCAGCAGCCAATTCCTTACAGGGGGCATTATAACTAATGAAAAACTGTTTTTT.

V and J are TRBV2 and TRBJ2-5, with 10 bases fitting TRBD2. This CDR3 is built from 17 residues. Looked up from germline, CDR1 is SNHLY and CDR2 is FYNNEI. With V trimmed by 1 base and J by 5 bases, 10 bases remained unmatched. The CDR3 DNA reads TGTGCCAGCAGTGAAGACCAGCGGGGGGGCTTTTTGGAGACCCAGTACTTC. The encoded protein is CASSEDQRGGFLETQYF.

V gene TRBV2 combines with J gene TRBJ2-1; TRBD2 matches 13 bases. This CDR3 is built from 17 residues. Germline trimming cut 4 bases from V and 4 bases from J; bases unmatched to any gene: 7. Germline assignment: CDR1 SNHLY and CDR2 FYNNEI. The CDR3 loop is CASSGQLAGGLYNEQFF. DNA of the CDR3: TGTGCCAGCAGTGGCCAACTAGCGGGGGGGCTATACAATGAGCAGTTCTTC.

This clone was seen a single time. CDR3 sequence reads: CASSWGQTREKLFF. The CDR3 DNA is TGCGCCAGCAGCTGGGGACAGACGAGAGAAAAACTGTTTTTT. The chain uses TRBV5-1 and TRBJ1-4, with TRBD1 identical over 7 bases. This CDR3 has 14 amino acids. Germline CDR1 is SGHRS and CDR2 is YFSETQ. Trimming at V came to 3 bases and at J to 8 bases, leaving 7 bases not matched to a gene. Full variable domain (missing parts from reference TRBV5-1 and TRBJ1-4): KAGVTQTPRYLIKTRGQQVTLSCSPISGHRSVSWYQQTPGQGLQFLFEYFSETQRNKGNFPGRFSGRQFSNSRSEMNVSTLELGDSALYLCASSWGQTREKLFFGSGTQLSVL.

V is TRBV10-1 and J is TRBJ2-1; 13 bases are a match to TRBD2. The CDR3 spans 14 residues. V shed 4 bases, J shed 6 bases, and the junction held 0 bases outside the gene matches. CDR1 and CDR2 from the germline V gene are WNHNN and SYGVQD (reference sequence). The CDR3: CASSGTSGSNEQFF. CDR3 in DNA: TGCGCCAGCAGTGGGACTAGCGGGAGCAATGAGCAGTTCTTC.

The chain combines TRBV5-1 with TRBJ2-7; the D gene is possibly TRBD2 (6 bases). Germline loops: CDR1 SGHRS, CDR2 YFSETQ. The CDR3 is 15 amino acids. Between the trimmed V and J ends, which lost 1 base and 2 bases, there was a span of 13 bases. The CDR3 DNA reads as TGCGCCAGCAGCTTGACTAGCCCACGGGCCTACGAGCAGTACTTC. It yields the protein CASSLTSPRAYEQYF.

The rearrangement joins TRBV5-4 to TRBJ1-1; D is ambiguous. Trimming stripped 4 bases from V and 2 bases from J, with 18 bases between. The CDR3 runs to 16 residues. Germline V gene lookup returns CDR1 SGHNT and CDR2 YYREEE (reference sequence). CDR3: CASSPTPRQINTEAFF. The CDR3 bases are TGTGCCAGCAGCCCAACCCCGCGGCAGATTAACACTGAAGCTTTCTTT. The variable domain in full, with the rest retrieved from reference TRBV5-4 and TRBJ1-1, is ETGVTQSPTHLIKTRGQQVTLRCSSQSGHNTVSWYQQALGQGPQFIFQYYREEENGRGNFPPRFSGLQFPNYSSELNVNALELDDSALYLCASSPTPRQINTEAFFGQGTRLTVV.

This chain connects TRBV27 to TRBJ1-1; D is ambiguous. The CDR3 extends over 15 amino acids. The V end was cut by 4 bases, the J end by 3 bases, with 15 bases between. Per germline, CDR1 MNHEY and CDR2 SMNVEV (reference sequence). The CDR3: CASSYRGLMYTEAFF. In DNA form, the CDR3 reads TGTGCCAGCAGTTACCGGGGATTGATGTACACTGAAGCTTTCTTT.

The CDR3: CASSVKGMGEKLFF. As DNA, the CDR3 is TGTGCCAGCAGCGTTAAGGGGATGGGTGAAAAACTGTTTTTT. The rearrangement uses TRBV2 and TRBJ1-4, with D tentatively TRBD1 (5 bases). Trimming left V 6 bases short and J 7 bases short, with 15 bases between. The CDR3 totals 14 residues. Germline CDR1 SNHLY, CDR2 FYNNEI.

This chain joins TRBV6-5 and TRBJ1-2; D gene uncertain. The germline CDR1 and CDR2 sequences are MNHEY and SVGAGI. The ends were cut back, 2 bases at V and 4 bases at J, with 8 bases in the middle. CDR3 size: 13 residues. CDR3 nucleotides: TGTGCCAGCAGTTACCGGGGTATCTATGGCTACACCTTC. The encoded protein is CASSYRGIYGYTF.